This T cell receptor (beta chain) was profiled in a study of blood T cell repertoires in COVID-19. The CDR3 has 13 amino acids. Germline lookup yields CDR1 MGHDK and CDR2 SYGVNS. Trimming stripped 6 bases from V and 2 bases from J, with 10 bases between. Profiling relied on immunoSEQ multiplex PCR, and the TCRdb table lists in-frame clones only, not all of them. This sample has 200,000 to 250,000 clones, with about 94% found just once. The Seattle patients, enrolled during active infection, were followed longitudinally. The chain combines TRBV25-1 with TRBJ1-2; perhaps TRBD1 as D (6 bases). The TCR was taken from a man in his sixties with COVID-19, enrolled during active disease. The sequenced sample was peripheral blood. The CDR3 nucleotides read TGTGCCAGCAGCGACGACAGGAACTATGGCTACACCTTC. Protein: CASSDDRNYGYTF.